The 30 T cell receptor beta chains given below trace back to one sample, sequenced in a study of neoadjuvant anti-PD-1 for oral cavity cancer. Sequencing used immunoSEQ multiplex PCR; TCRdb keeps in-frame clones, though not all of them. The data hold 14,000 to 15,000 clones, with more than 65% observed a single time. The input for sequencing was PBMCs, taken before nivolumab (anti-PD-1) treatment. The receptors shown here come from a person aged 35 to 85 with oral cavity squamous cell carcinoma.

The V gene is TRBV7-2, the J gene TRBJ1-5; tentatively, D is TRBD1 (6 bases). Trimming shortened V by 5 bases and J by 0 bases, and 14 bases separated the two germline ends. Looked up from germline, CDR1 is SGHTA and CDR2 is FQGNSA. The CDR3 runs to 16 residues. The DNA of the CDR3 is TGTGCCAGCAGCCCAGGACAGCCCTATAGCAATCAGCCCCAGCATTTT. This gives the protein CASSPGQPYSNQPQHF.

The chain is built from TRBV7-2 and TRBJ1-3; tentatively, D is TRBD1 (6 bases). The CDR3 is made up of 16 amino acids. Trimming took off 4 bases at V and 1 base at J, with 14 bases between the two ends. Germline CDR1 is SGHTA and CDR2 is FQGNSA. As DNA, the CDR3 is TGTGCCAGCAGCTACCCCGTGGACAGTTCTGGAAACACCATATATTTT. Translating it yields CASSYPVDSSGNTIYF.

V is TRBV19 and J is TRBJ1-2; D ambiguous. This CDR3 has 15 amino acids. V lost 8 bases to trimming and J lost 4 bases, with 20 bases between them. Germline V gene sequence: CDR1 LNHDA, CDR2 SQIVND (reference sequence). As DNA, the CDR3 is TGTGCCAGTGAAGCTACAAGGACTGGCGGCTATGGCTACACCTTC. This sequence encodes CASEATRTGGYGYTF.

The chain carries TRBV6-5 and TRBJ2-7; 7 bases align to TRBD1. J was trimmed by 5 bases and V by 8 bases; bases with no gene match: 12. Germline V gene sequence: CDR1 MNHEY, CDR2 SVGAGI. This CDR3 region has 14 residues. The CDR3 here is CASSTYRDSDEQYF. CDR3 nucleotides: TGTGCCAGCTCAACCTACCGGGACAGTGACGAGCAGTACTTC.

The chain carries TRBV21-1 and TRBJ1-2; TRBD1, as called in the table, went unchecked against the DNA. TRBV21-1 is a listed pseudogene. The CDR3 loop spans 16 amino acids. CDR3 in DNA: TGTGCCAGCAGCAACCGACAGACAGTCCGGCGGTATGGCTACACCTTC. It encodes CASSNRQTVRRYGYTF.

In DNA, the CDR3 is TGTGCCAGCAGTCCCACCCTAGGGGGGGGACTTATGAACACCGGGGAGCTGTTTTTT. It codes for CASSPTLGGGLMNTGELFF. The genes are TRBV28 and TRBJ2-2; D is perhaps TRBD2 (7 bases). Germline lookup yields CDR1 MDHEN and CDR2 SYDVKM. Deletions cut 5 bases from V and 1 base from J, with 23 bases between. The CDR3 is 19 amino acids.

This chain joins TRBV10-1 and TRBJ2-3; unclear D gene. Germline V gene data show CDR1 as WNHNN and CDR2 as SYGVQD (reference sequence). The CDR3 has 12 amino acids. V was pared by 5 bases and J by 0 bases, with 3 bases between. The DNA for the CDR3 is TGCGCCAGCAGTCGCAGCACAGATACGCAGTATTTT. Protein sequence: CASSRSTDTQYF.

The chain employs TRBV6-1 and TRBJ2-1; D perhaps matches TRBD2 (6 bases). This CDR3 has 13 residues. With 6 bases removed from V and 7 bases from J, the gap between germline ends came to 13 bases. The germline V gene encodes CDR1 MNHNS and CDR2 SASEGT. CDR3 in amino acids: CASRGGGGNEQFF. CDR3 nucleotide sequence: TGTGCCAGCAGGGGAGGAGGAGGGAATGAGCAGTTCTTC.

The V and J genes are TRBV27 and TRBJ2-2; 9 bases are shared with TRBD1. Germline lookup yields CDR1 MNHEY and CDR2 SMNVEV (reference sequence). The trim removed 6 bases at V and 4 bases at J, leaving 15 bases unmatched. The CDR3 covers 18 residues. The CDR3 sequence: CASSRDRATFEPTGELFF. The CDR3 nucleotides are TGTGCCAGCAGCCGGGACAGGGCTACCTTCGAGCCCACCGGGGAGCTGTTTTTT.

This chain connects TRBV6-6 to TRBJ1-2, with 7 bases aligning to TRBD1. The germline V gene has CDR1 MNHNY and CDR2 SVGAGI (reference sequence). This CDR3 contains 14 residues. V was clipped by 6 bases and J by 5 bases; unmatched bases: 9. CDR3 nucleotides: TGTGCCAGCAGACAGGGTGGCAGGGGGTATGGCTACACCTTC. It encodes CASRQGGRGYGYTF.

The V and J genes are TRBV7-2 and TRBJ2-3, with a tentative D call TRBD1 (5 bases). V was shortened by 0 bases and J by 0 bases, with 7 bases between the two germline ends. This CDR3 region has 15 residues. Germline V lookup: CDR1 SGHTA, CDR2 FQGNSA. CDR3 loop: CASSLAGPSTDTQYF. DNA of the CDR3: TGTGCCAGCAGCTTAGCGGGGCCTAGCACAGATACGCAGTATTTT.

In its sample, this clone was seen a few times. The rearrangement uses TRBV10-2 and TRBJ1-1; unclear D gene. This CDR3 has 12 amino acids. V lost 8 bases and J 2 bases, leaving 9 bases between the germline ends. Germline V CDR1 and CDR2: WSHSY, SAAADI. CDR3 sequence reads: CASLDLNTEAFF. In DNA form, the CDR3 reads TGCGCCAGCCTTGACCTCAACACTGAAGCTTTCTTT.

The chain joins TRBV11-1 to TRBJ2-1; TRBD1 matches at 9 bases. V shed 4 bases, J shed 2 bases, and the junction held 3 bases outside the gene matches. The CDR3 loop spans 15 amino acids. Germline-derived CDR1 and CDR2 are SGHAT and FQDESV (reference sequence). This CDR3 reads CASSSDRGAYNEQFF. The CDR3 DNA is TGTGCCAGCAGCTCGGACAGGGGCGCCTACAATGAGCAGTTCTTC.

The rearrangement links TRBV10-1 to TRBJ2-5; D might be TRBD2 (5 bases). In germline, CDR1 is WNHNN, CDR2 SYGVQD (reference sequence). The V end lost 6 bases, the J end lost 1 base, and 15 bases lay between the germline ends. The CDR3 is made up of 15 amino acids. The CDR3 reads CASSPAGRVQETQYF. CDR3 DNA sequence: TGCGCCAGCAGCCCCGCCGGGCGGGTCCAAGAGACCCAGTACTTC.

This chain links TRBV5-6 with TRBJ1-2; 7 bases are shared with TRBD1. Germline CDR1 is SGHDT and CDR2 is YYEEEE. Losses at the gene ends were 6 bases for V and 7 bases for J; bases not matched to a gene: 12. The CDR3 length is 14 residues. The CDR3 protein is CASTSDREGGGYTF. The CDR3 region has the DNA TGTGCCAGCACATCCGACAGGGAGGGCGGTGGCTACACCTTC.

The chain is built from TRBV7-2 and TRBJ2-7; TRBD2 is a possible D gene (7 bases). V gave up 5 bases and J gave up 3 bases, with 14 bases separating them. CDR3 length: 14 amino acids. Germline V gene data show CDR1 as SGHTA and CDR2 as FQGNSA. The CDR3 loop reads CASSLLGGLYEQYF. In DNA, the CDR3 is TGTGCCAGCAGCCTACTCGGGGGGCTCTACGAGCAGTACTTC. The variable domain in full, completed from reference TRBV7-2 and TRBJ2-7, reads GAGVSQSPSNKVTEKGKDVELRCDPISGHTALYWYRQSLGQGLEFLIYFQGNSAPDKSGLPSDRFSAERTGGSVSTLTIQRTQQEDSAVYLCASSLLGGLYEQYFGPGTRLTVT.

This clone occurred a few times. CDR3 sequence: CATRDRATYNEQFF. The DNA for the CDR3 is TGTGCCACCAGAGACAGGGCTACTTACAATGAGCAGTTCTTC. The genes are TRBV15 and TRBJ2-1, with 7 bases fitting TRBD1. V was pared by 6 bases and J by 4 bases, with 6 bases of the junction left unmatched. This CDR3 is 14 amino acids long. Germline V lookup: CDR1 LNHNV, CDR2 YYDKDF (reference sequence).

This clone came up once. The rearrangement joins TRBV9 to TRBJ1-3; perhaps TRBD1 as D (5 bases). CDR3 size: 15 residues. The V gene's germline CDR1 is SGDLS and CDR2 YYNGEE. With 1 base removed from V and 2 bases from J, the gap between germline ends came to 10 bases. This CDR3 is CASSVWGEAGNTIYF. The CDR3 DNA reads as TGTGCCAGCAGCGTATGGGGGGAGGCTGGAAACACCATATATTTT.

The chain uses TRBV10-2 and TRBJ2-7; possibly TRBD2 for D (5 bases). Germline CDR1 reads WSHSY; CDR2 reads SAAADI. Trimming pared 2 bases from V and 5 bases from J, leaving 7 bases between. The CDR3 loop spans 12 amino acids. The CDR3 spells CASSEGGDEQYF. CDR3 nucleotide sequence: TGCGCCAGCAGTGAGGGAGGAGACGAGCAGTACTTC.

A few counts support this clone. The chain is built from TRBV5-4 and TRBJ1-2; D might be TRBD1 (5 bases). The length of the CDR3 is 17 residues. From germline, CDR1 is SGHNT and CDR2 YYREEE (reference sequence). V lost 1 base, J lost 5 bases, and 21 bases lay in between. The CDR3 here is CASSLSGGAGMVYGYTF. CDR3 coding DNA: TGTGCCAGCAGCTTGAGTGGCGGGGCCGGGATGGTGTATGGCTACACCTTC.

The rearrangement uses TRBV6-1 and TRBJ2-1, with D perhaps TRBD1 (5 bases). Germline values: CDR1 MNHNS, CDR2 SASEGT. With 2 bases removed from V and 1 base from J, the gap between germline ends came to 12 bases. CDR3 length: 16 residues. The CDR3 spells CASSENQGWSYNEQFF. The CDR3 DNA sequence: TGTGCCAGCAGTGAAAATCAGGGTTGGTCCTACAATGAGCAGTTCTTC.

CDR3 residues: CASSWAYSSYNEQFF. DNA for the CDR3: TGCGCCAGCAGCTGGGCGTATAGCTCCTACAATGAGCAGTTCTTC. V and J are TRBV5-1 and TRBJ2-1; D is ambiguous. CDR1 SGHRS and CDR2 YFSETQ come from the germline V gene. The CDR3 spans 15 residues. V lost 3 bases and J 0 bases, leaving 10 bases between the germline ends.

This chain joins TRBV11-2 and TRBJ2-7, with unresolved D. V was clipped by 0 bases and J by 0 bases, with 12 bases between them. This CDR3 is built from 16 residues. Germline-derived CDR1 and CDR2 are SGHAT and FQNNGV. The CDR3 nucleotides are TGTGCCAGCAGCTTAGATCTGGCCAAGAGCTCCTACGAGCAGTACTTC. Its protein product is CASSLDLAKSSYEQYF.

The chain is built from TRBV10-1 and TRBJ1-1; a possible D gene is TRBD1 (6 bases). The V gene's germline CDR1 is WNHNN and CDR2 SYGVQD (reference sequence). Trimming left V 6 bases short and J 4 bases short, with 12 bases between. The CDR3 consists of 13 residues. CDR3 coding DNA: TGCGCCAGCAGGGCAGGGGTGAGCACTGAAGCTTTCTTT. It encodes CASRAGVSTEAFF.

J is TRBJ1-1 and V is TRBV30; D gene unclear. This CDR3 has 18 residues. V lost 0 bases and J 0 bases, leaving 20 bases between the germline ends. Germline CDR1 and CDR2: GTSNPN and SVGIG (reference sequence). The CDR3 DNA sequence: TGTGCCTGGAGTGTAAATCGGCAGGAGCTTAAGATGAACACTGAAGCTTTCTTT. It translates to CAWSVNRQELKMNTEAFF.

V usage is TRBV15 and J usage is TRBJ1-1; D perhaps matches TRBD1 (5 bases). Trimming removed 7 bases from V and 3 bases from J, with 15 bases in between. The length of the CDR3 is 14 residues. CDR1 and CDR2 (germline): LNHNV, YYDKDF (reference sequence). The CDR3 region is CATKDGQGDTEAFF. The DNA for the CDR3 is TGTGCCACCAAGGACGGTCAGGGAGACACTGAAGCTTTCTTT.

The CDR3 loop is CASSLPGSDTQYF. In DNA form, the CDR3 reads TGTGCCAGCAGCTTACCCGGCAGCGATACGCAGTATTTT. V is TRBV7-8 and J is TRBJ2-3; D is unclear. The germline gives CDR1 SGHVS, CDR2 FQNEAQ. With 2 bases removed from V and 6 bases from J, the gap between germline ends came to 9 bases. The CDR3 covers 13 residues.

This sequence joins TRBV6-5 and TRBJ2-5, with D possibly being TRBD2 (5 bases). There are 14 residues in the CDR3. The V and J ends lost 8 bases and 5 bases respectively, with 18 bases between them. CDR1 is MNHEY, CDR2 SVGAGI, per germline. CDR3 nucleotide sequence: TGTGCCAGCCCCCGGGGTCGGCTAGATGAGACCCAGTACTTC. This encodes CASPRGRLDETQYF.

This clone was seen a handful of times. The chain has TRBV2 and TRBJ1-2, with D perhaps matching TRBD1 (5 bases). Trimming took 4 bases from V and 3 from J, leaving 12 bases between them. This CDR3 is built from 14 residues. Looked up from germline, CDR1 is SNHLY and CDR2 is FYNNEI. For the CDR3, the DNA is TGTGCCAGCAGTGTATTGGGGGTTCACTATGGCTACACCTTC. Translation: CASSVLGVHYGYTF.

The rearrangement uses TRBV19 and TRBJ1-2; TRBD1 matches 7 bases. CDR1 and CDR2 (germline): LNHDA, SQIVND (reference sequence). The CDR3 runs to 12 residues. The trim removed 11 bases at V and 3 bases at J, leaving 6 bases unmatched. CDR3 DNA: TGTGCCGGGAAAACAGGGGACTATGGCTACACCTTC. It specifies CAGKTGDYGYTF.